The T cell receptor beta chain described here comes from a study of T cell responses to AZD1222 COVID-19 vaccine. Generated by immunoSEQ multiplex PCR, the TCRdb table keeps only in-frame clones and is missing some. Of around 100,000 clones in the sample, approximately 87% were seen once. Germline V gene data show CDR1 as SGDLS and CDR2 as YYNGEE. V lost 4 bases and J lost 1, with 8 bases in between. The CDR3 length is 13 residues. The clonotype was recovered from an adult in good health. This sequence joins TRBV9 and TRBJ1-2; D gene unclear. This specimen was peripheral blood, taken on day 0 of AZD1222 vaccination. The CDR3 sequence: CASSQARNYGYTF. CDR3 sequence (DNA): TGTGCCAGCAGCCAGGCGCGTAACTATGGCTACACCTTC.